Presented here are 32 T cell receptor beta chains from one specimen sequenced in a study of T-cell reconstitution after alpha-beta-depleted transplantation in children. Construction of the TCRbeta library involved unique molecular identifiers. A single record per CDR3 protein comes from TCRdb applying MiXCR to the PCR reads. The table shows 130,000 to 150,000 distinct CDR3 sequences, with around 8.8% occurring only once. Sequenced here: PBMCs, mostly from graft donor cells, sampled 180 days after TCRalphabeta/CD19-depleted stem cell transplant. These receptors were taken from a female patient aged 2-9 years who had a stem cell transplant for congenital amegakaryocytic thrombocytopenia, so the T cells may come from the graft donor.

The chain joins TRBV2 to TRBJ2-3; the D gene is possibly TRBD1 (6 bases). The germline V gene encodes CDR1 SNHLY and CDR2 FYNNEI. This CDR3 is 16 amino acids long. V was clipped by 6 bases and J by 0 bases, with 16 bases between them. The CDR3 DNA reads TGTGCCAGCAGGGCACGGACAGCCTATAGCACAGATACGCAGTATTTT. Translating it yields CASRARTAYSTDTQYF.

This clonotype was counted at least ten times. The chain combines TRBV20-1 with TRBJ2-2; 7 positions agree with TRBD2. With 1 base clipped from V and 7 bases from J, the junction kept 6 bases outside the gene matches. CDR1 is DFQATT, CDR2 SNEGSKA, per germline (reference sequence). The CDR3 has 14 residues. The CDR3 reads CSARGGSKGGELFF. The DNA of the CDR3 is TGCAGTGCTAGAGGCGGGAGCAAGGGCGGGGAGCTGTTTTTT.

This clonotype was found many times. The chain joins TRBV7-6 to TRBJ2-5, with 8 bases lining up with TRBD2. V was pared by 0 bases and J by 2 bases, with 5 bases of the junction left unmatched. The CDR3 consists of 16 residues. Per germline, CDR1 SGHVS and CDR2 FNYEAQ. The CDR3 DNA reads as TGTGCCAGCAGCTTAGCGGGGACTAGGGGGCAAGAGACCCAGTACTTC. It codes for CASSLAGTRGQETQYF.

Points on this clonotype: Possible read error: a much larger clone is one base away. The CDR3 ends on some other residue instead of the conserved phenylalanine or tryptophan, so this is likely a read error. DNA for the CDR3: TGTGCCAGCTCCGCGAGGGATGGCTACACCTTA. The encoded protein is CASSARDGYTL. The chain couples TRBV28 to TRBJ1-2; D is unresolved. Per germline, CDR1 MDHEN and CDR2 SYDVKM. Trimming took off 8 bases at V and 6 bases at J, with 10 bases between the two ends. The CDR3 has 11 amino acids.

A remark on this clonotype: A much larger clone lies a single base off, so this may be a read error. The chain uses TRBV4-3 and TRBJ2-1, with a tentative D call TRBD1 (6 bases). The CDR3 has 15 residues. The germline V gene encodes CDR1 LGHNA and CDR2 YSLEER. As DNA, the CDR3 is TGCTCCAGCAGCCTGCTGGGACAACCCTACAATGAGCAGTTCTTC. Encoded protein: CSSSLLGQPYNEQFF.

This chain connects TRBV6-5 to TRBJ2-7; D is possibly TRBD1 (5 bases). The V end was cut by 0 bases, the J end by 3 bases, with 6 bases between. CDR1 and CDR2 (germline): MNHEY, SVGAGI. The length of the CDR3 is 13 residues. The CDR3 DNA sequence: TGTGCCAGCAGTTACTCGGGGCACTACGAGCAGTACTTC. It specifies CASSYSGHYEQYF.

This clonotype was counted at least ten times. This chain connects TRBV28 to TRBJ1-1; TRBD1 aligns across 7 bases. The CDR3 sequence is 15 residues long. Unmatched junction bases numbered 12, after V lost 6 bases and J lost 5 bases. Germline lookup yields CDR1 MDHEN and CDR2 SYDVKM. The CDR3 here is CASSTSTGSATEAFF. The CDR3 DNA sequence: TGTGCCAGCAGCACCTCGACAGGGTCGGCGACTGAAGCTTTCTTT.

This rearrangement joins TRBV3-1 to TRBJ2-1; TRBD2 is a possible D gene (6 bases). The CDR3 runs 14 residues. Germline values: CDR1 LGHDT, CDR2 YNNKEL (reference sequence). V was clipped by 1 base and J by 9 bases, with 13 bases between them. CDR3 in amino acids: CASSQGAGGGEQFF. The CDR3 DNA reads TGTGCCAGCAGCCAAGGAGCCGGGGGTGGTGAGCAGTTCTTC.

The table lists this clonotype with a few counts. The chain has TRBV7-2 and TRBJ2-7, with D tentatively TRBD1 (7 bases). This CDR3 region has 16 residues. Germline CDR1 SGHTA, CDR2 FQGNSA. V was trimmed by 1 base and J by 4 bases, leaving 17 bases between them. CDR3 bases: TGTGCCAGCAGCTTAGGGAGGGACAGTTTTAGTTACGAGCAGTACTTC. This encodes CASSLGRDSFSYEQYF.

This clonotype was seen ten or more times. The chain couples TRBV12-3 or TRBV12-4 to TRBJ1-6, with D possibly TRBD1 on 6 matching bases. The CDR3 spans 14 residues. Trimming took 7 bases from V and 9 from J, leaving 16 bases between them. As DNA, the CDR3 is TGTGCCAGCAAGCTCGCGGGGGGCAGTTCACCCCTCCACTTT. Protein product: CASKLAGGSSPLHF.

This clonotype was seen ten or more times. The chain employs TRBV15 and TRBJ2-7; no firm D call. The germline V and J ends were trimmed by 5 bases and 5 bases, with 19 bases remaining between them. Germline V gene lookup returns CDR1 LNHNV and CDR2 YYDKDF (reference sequence). The CDR3 totals 15 residues. The CDR3 reads CATSAPAKGSHEQYF. CDR3 nucleotide sequence: TGTGCCACCAGCGCCCCGGCCAAGGGTTCCCACGAGCAGTACTTC.

This clonotype was seen at least ten times. This chain connects TRBV7-6 to TRBJ2-6; possible D gene TRBD2, 5 bases. Trimming left V 1 base short and J 2 bases short, with 18 bases between. Germline CDR1 and CDR2: SGHVS and FNYEAQ. The CDR3 is 19 residues long. The CDR3 nucleotides are TGTGCCAGCAGCTTAGAGGTTTTTGGAGGTCTGGCTGGGGCCAACGTCCTGACTTTC. Its translation: CASSLEVFGGLAGANVLTF.

This clonotype was observed a few times. This chain links TRBV19 with TRBJ2-5, with a tentative D call TRBD1 (5 bases). Trimming removed 5 bases from V and 1 base from J, with 11 bases in between. CDR1 is LNHDA, CDR2 SQIVND, per germline (reference sequence). CDR3 length: 14 amino acids. CDR3 protein: CASSLRQTQETQYF. CDR3 bases: TGTGCCAGTAGTCTGCGACAGACCCAAGAGACCCAGTACTTC.

J is TRBJ2-2 and V is TRBV4-2; TRBD2 agrees at 10 bases. The V and J ends lost 3 bases and 4 bases, in that order; junction bases with no gene match: 2. The CDR3 has 15 residues. In germline, CDR1 is LGHNA, CDR2 YNFKEQ. CDR3 DNA: TGTGCCAGCAGCCAGAGGACTAGCGGCACCGGGGAGCTGTTTTTT. It translates to CASSQRTSGTGELFF.

J is TRBJ2-2 and V is TRBV7-9, with a weak D call TRBD2 (7 bases). Germline lookup yields CDR1 SEHNR and CDR2 FQNEAQ (reference sequence). This CDR3 contains 14 residues. Between the trimmed V and J ends, which lost 10 bases and 3 bases, there was a span of 15 bases. DNA for the CDR3: TGTGCCACGGGGGGCTGGCGGGACACCGGGGAGCTGTTTTTT. Translating it yields CATGGWRDTGELFF.

This clonotype was recorded at least ten times. The rearrangement joins TRBV7-6 to TRBJ2-2, with D perhaps matching TRBD2 (6 bases). The CDR3 has 16 residues. Per germline, CDR1 SGHVS and CDR2 FNYEAQ. Trimming stripped 2 bases from V and 4 bases from J, with 14 bases between. CDR3 sequence reads: CASSLTTSSGTGELFF. The CDR3 DNA is TGTGCCAGCAGCTTAACCACTAGCTCGGGCACCGGGGAGCTGTTTTTT.

This clonotype was observed many times. The chain combines TRBV20-1 with TRBJ1-5, with D perhaps TRBD1 (6 bases). This CDR3 contains 13 residues. Germline loops: CDR1 DFQATT, CDR2 SNEGSKA (reference sequence). V shed 5 bases and J shed 7 bases, with 15 bases lying between them. The CDR3 nucleotides are TGCAGTGCTTTGGTCAGGGGCAGACAGCCCCAGCATTTT. Protein product: CSALVRGRQPQHF.

This clonotype has ten or more counts. The chain recombines TRBV30 with TRBJ1-2; possibly TRBD1 for D (6 bases). Deletions cut 4 bases from V and 1 base from J, with 19 bases between. The germline gives CDR1 GTSNPN, CDR2 SVGIG (reference sequence). The CDR3 totals 16 residues. CDR3 in amino acids: CAWNPLWGANNYGYTF. In DNA, the CDR3 is TGTGCCTGGAATCCCTTATGGGGGGCTAATAACTATGGCTACACCTTC.

This chain uses TRBV6-5 with TRBJ2-6; D gene unclear. Germline CDR1 is MNHEY and CDR2 is SVGAGI. The CDR3 has 13 amino acids. V was pared by 7 bases and J by 1 base, with 5 bases between. The CDR3 coding sequence is TGTGCCAGCAACTGGTCTGGGGCCAACGTCCTGACTTTC. It encodes CASNWSGANVLTF.

The chain uses TRBV12-3 or TRBV12-4 and TRBJ2-1, with 10 bases fitting TRBD2. The CDR3 spans 15 residues. The trim removed 7 bases at V and 3 bases at J, leaving 6 bases unmatched. The CDR3 sequence is CASIPSGSNYNEQFF. The CDR3 DNA reads TGTGCCAGCATTCCTAGCGGGAGTAACTACAATGAGCAGTTCTTC.

Many counts were recorded for this clonotype. The chain is built from TRBV7-9 and TRBJ1-2; no clear D. Trimming took off 0 bases at V and 7 bases at J, with 6 bases between the two ends. The length of the CDR3 is 12 residues. The V gene's germline CDR1 is SEHNR and CDR2 FQNEAQ (reference sequence). The CDR3 DNA is TGTGCCAGCAGCTTAGCGGGTGCTGGCTACACCTTC. Residues: CASSLAGAGYTF.

There are many counts of this clonotype. The gene calls are TRBV27 and TRBJ2-7; no clear D. The germline V gene has CDR1 MNHEY and CDR2 SMNVEV (reference sequence). V was trimmed by 4 bases and J by 4 bases, leaving 5 bases between them. The CDR3 contains 11 residues. CDR3 coding DNA: TGTGCCAGCAGTTCGCTTTACGAGCAGTACTTC. It is translated as CASSSLYEQYF.

The J gene is TRBJ2-1, the V gene TRBV6-2 or TRBV6-3; the match to TRBD2 covers 7 bases. CDR3 length: 14 residues. Germline assignment: CDR1 MNHEY and CDR2 SVGEGT. V gave up 4 bases and J gave up 9 bases; unmatched junction bases: 9. CDR3 in amino acids: CASSWVAGDGEQFF. CDR3 nucleotide sequence: TGTGCCAGCAGTTGGGTAGCGGGCGACGGTGAGCAGTTCTTC.

CDR3: CASSYAPGQGAYEQYF. The CDR3 DNA follows: TGTGCCAGCAGTTACGCACCGGGACAGGGGGCCTACGAGCAGTACTTC. This chain connects TRBV6-5 to TRBJ2-7; 11 bases are shared with TRBD1. Trimming at V came to 2 bases and at J to 2 bases, leaving 5 bases not matched to a gene. CDR3 length equals 16 residues. Germline V CDR1 and CDR2: MNHEY, SVGAGI.

This clonotype has at least ten counts. The chain is built from TRBV28 and TRBJ2-7; no clear D gene. V shed 5 bases and J shed 4 bases, with 6 bases lying between them. CDR1 is MDHEN, CDR2 SYDVKM, per germline. The CDR3 spans 11 residues. The CDR3 loop reads CASSIQYEQYF. The CDR3 DNA reads as TGTGCCAGCAGTATTCAATACGAGCAGTACTTC.

This clonotype was observed many times. V usage is TRBV2 and J usage is TRBJ2-3, with 8 bases lining up with TRBD1. Germline CDR1 reads SNHLY; CDR2 reads FYNNEI. The length of the CDR3 is 15 residues. V lost 8 bases and J lost 2; bases outside the gene matches: 9. CDR3 region: CASSRTGYDTDTQYF. Here the CDR3 DNA reads TGTGCCAGCTCCCGGACAGGGTACGACACAGATACGCAGTATTTT.

V is TRBV5-1 and J is TRBJ2-5; D ambiguous. V was pared by 5 bases and J by 5 bases, with 16 bases between. CDR3 length: 14 residues. Germline CDR1 reads SGHRS; CDR2 reads YFSETQ. CDR3 DNA sequence: TGCGCCAGCAGGACACCGCCCCGAATTGAGACCCAGTACTTC. Translation gives CASRTPPRIETQYF.

This sequence joins TRBV5-1 and TRBJ2-3; 7 bases fit TRBD2. Germline V gene sequence: CDR1 SGHRS, CDR2 YFSETQ. Trimming took 2 bases from V and 1 from J; bases not matched to a gene: 1. This CDR3 spans 14 amino acids. The CDR3 protein is CASSLREGTDTQYF. The DNA for the CDR3 is TGCGCCAGCAGCTTACGGGAGGGCACAGATACGCAGTATTTT.

This clonotype has more than one count but fewer than ten. V usage is TRBV20-1 and J usage is TRBJ1-1; D not resolved. Per the germline V gene, CDR1 is DFQATT and CDR2 is SNEGSKA (reference sequence). The V end was cut by 5 bases, the J end by 0 bases, with 13 bases between. This CDR3 spans 14 amino acids. CDR3 loop: CSAQALVMNTEAFF. As DNA, the CDR3 is TGCAGTGCTCAGGCCCTGGTCATGAACACTGAAGCTTTCTTT.

V and J are TRBV6-2 or TRBV6-3 and TRBJ2-1, with D perhaps TRBD1 or TRBD2 (5 bases each). The germline gives CDR1 MNHEY, CDR2 SVGEGT. The CDR3 is 17 residues long. Between the trimmed V and J ends, which lost 5 bases and 1 base, there was a span of 18 bases. The CDR3 protein is CASSPFLGDRSYNEQFF. The CDR3 DNA sequence: TGTGCCAGCAGTCCGTTTCTGGGGGATCGGTCCTACAATGAGCAGTTCTTC.

This clonotype came up many times. The chain has TRBV4-1 and TRBJ1-6; TRBD1 is a possible D gene (5 bases). The CDR3 is 14 amino acids. Trimming removed 1 base from V and 9 bases from J, with 10 bases in between. Looked up from germline, CDR1 is MGHRA and CDR2 is YSYEKL. Written as DNA, the CDR3 is TGCGCCAGCAGCCAAGTCCTTGGGGGTTCACCCCTCCACTTT. The encoded protein is CASSQVLGGSPLHF.

This clonotype was recorded many times. The rearrangement uses TRBV7-9 and TRBJ1-1; D is unclear. Germline CDR1 SEHNR, CDR2 FQNEAQ (reference sequence). The CDR3 runs to 12 residues. Trimming cost V 8 bases and J 1 base, with 8 bases left between them. This CDR3 reads CASHLQNTEAFF. The CDR3 bases are TGTGCCAGCCATTTACAGAACACTGAAGCTTTCTTT.